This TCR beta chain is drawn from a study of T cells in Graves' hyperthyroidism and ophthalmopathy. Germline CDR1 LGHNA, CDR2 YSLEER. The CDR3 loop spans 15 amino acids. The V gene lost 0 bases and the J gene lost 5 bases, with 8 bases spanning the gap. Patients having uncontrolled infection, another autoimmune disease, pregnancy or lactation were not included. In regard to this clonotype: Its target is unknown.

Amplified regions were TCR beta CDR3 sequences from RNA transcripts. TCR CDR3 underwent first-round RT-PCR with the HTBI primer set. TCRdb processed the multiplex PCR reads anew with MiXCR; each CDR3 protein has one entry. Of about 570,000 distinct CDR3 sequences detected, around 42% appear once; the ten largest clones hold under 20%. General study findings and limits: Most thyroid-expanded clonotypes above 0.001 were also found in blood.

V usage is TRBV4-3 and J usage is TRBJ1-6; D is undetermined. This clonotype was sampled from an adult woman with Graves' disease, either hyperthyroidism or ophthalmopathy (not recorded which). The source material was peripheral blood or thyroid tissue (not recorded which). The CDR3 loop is CASSQDNTDNSPLHF. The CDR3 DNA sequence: TGCGCCAGCAGCCAAGATAATACGGATAATTCACCCCTCCACTTT.